The clone carrying this T cell receptor beta chain occurred many times. The target antigen is unknown. This entry belongs to a study of T cells in Graves' hyperthyroidism and ophthalmopathy. This CDR3 has 17 amino acids. J lost 0 bases, V lost 0 bases, and 5 bases had no gene match. Looked up from germline, CDR1 is SGHRS and CDR2 is YFSETQ. Amplification of TCR beta CDR3 regions used RNA as the template. First-round RT-PCR with HTBI primers amplified the TCR CDR3 region. TCRdb re-analysed the multiplex PCR reads in MiXCR, keeping a single row per CDR3 protein. This repertoire shows about half a million distinct CDR3 sequences, about 16% found once; its top ten account for about 29%. Study-level findings and limits: The model's output predicted ophthalmopathy at a median of about 5.9 months prior to onset. A 13 V-J model separated ophthalmopathy from stable hyperthyroidism.

Sequencing was performed on blood. V and J are TRBV5-1 and TRBJ2-2, with 7 nucleotides matching TRBD1. The sequence was obtained from a woman aged 30 to 39 with Graves' ophthalmopathy. CDR3 nucleotide sequence: TGCGCCAGCAGCTTGGACGGGACAGCCCCGAACACCGGGGAGCTGTTTTTT. It codes for CASSLDGTAPNTGELFF.